This TCR beta chain was identified in a study of graft-versus-host responses after intestinal transplantation. The CDR3 extends over 13 amino acids. Germline V gene lookup returns CDR1 LNHDA and CDR2 SQIVND (reference sequence). Trimming took 5 bases from V and 7 from J, leaving 11 bases between them. Sequencing used immunoSEQ multiplex PCR; TCRdb keeps in-frame clones, though not all of them. The sample has about 22,000 clones; 50% to 65% are singletons. The V call is TRBV19, the J call TRBJ2-2; perhaps TRBD2 as D (5 bases). This specimen consisted of alloreactive CD4+ T cells from a mixed lymphocyte reaction culture, obtained before intestinal transplant. Subset noted: CFSE-low proliferating T cells sorted from approximately 6-day pre-transplant mixed lymphocyte reaction (GvH or HvG direction). The origin of this receptor is a human patient who received an intestinal transplant. This CDR3 is CASSFAGIGELFF. In DNA, the CDR3 is TGTGCCAGTAGTTTCGCGGGTATCGGGGAGCTGTTTTTT.